The 22 T cell receptor beta chains below come from one sample, sequenced in a study of neoadjuvant anti-PD-1 for oral cavity cancer (dated by TCRdb to the early 2020s). Sample time point, as interpreted from the label and publication: before neoadjuvant nivolumab. The method behind the library was the immunoSEQ multiplex PCR assay. The table comes from immuneACCESS by way of TCRdb, which keeps in-frame sequences with V and J called. Part of the clones is missing from these tables; in studies checked, under half for an unresolved V gene and the rest for unknown reasons. Here the sample has fewer than 90,000 clones; roughly 80% occur a single time. The ten largest clones add up to about 3.4% of the sample. This sample comprised PBMCs, obtained before nivolumab (anti-PD-1) treatment. The receptors originated from a person aged 35-79 years with oral cavity squamous cell carcinoma.

The V gene is TRBV28, the J gene TRBJ2-5, with D hard to call. V was shortened by 6 bases and J by 1 base, with 15 bases between the two germline ends. CDR1 MDHEN and CDR2 SYDVKM come from the germline V gene. The CDR3 spans 15 residues. The CDR3 reads CASSVLELPQETQYF. In nucleotides, the CDR3 is TGTGCCAGCAGCGTCCTGGAGTTGCCCCAAGAGACCCAGTACTTC.

V and J are TRBV7-6 and TRBJ1-1; TRBD1 aligns across 7 bases. This CDR3 is 15 amino acids long. V was pared by 5 bases and J by 4 bases, with 10 bases of the junction left unmatched. Germline V gives CDR1 SGHVS, CDR2 FNYEAQ. The CDR3: CASSLRQGTGTEAFF. The CDR3 nucleotides are TGTGCCAGCAGCCTCCGACAGGGCACGGGCACTGAAGCTTTCTTT.

This clone was seen only once. The CDR3 loop reads CASSEEGGSDSLPQHF. In DNA, the CDR3 is TGTGCCAGCAGTGAGGAAGGGGGGTCCGACAGTCTGCCCCAGCATTTT. The chain combines TRBV6-1 with TRBJ1-5; D might be TRBD1 (6 bases). This CDR3 has 16 residues. V was pared by 3 bases and J by 9 bases, with 21 bases between. Germline values: CDR1 MNHNS, CDR2 SASEGT.

V and J are TRBV5-1 and TRBJ1-1; unclear D gene. Germline V CDR1 and CDR2: SGHRS, YFSETQ. The V gene lost 0 bases and the J gene lost 11 bases, with 11 bases spanning the gap. CDR3 length: 12 residues. The CDR3, as DNA: TGCGCCAGCAGCTTGGTGTCAGGCGAGGCTTTCTTT. Amino acid sequence: CASSLVSGEAFF.

This chain links TRBV9 with TRBJ2-5; 9 positions match TRBD2. The V gene end was trimmed by 4 bases and the J gene end by 4 bases; junction bases not matched to a gene: 14. Germline V lookup: CDR1 SGDLS, CDR2 YYNGEE. CDR3 length: 17 amino acids. CDR3 amino acids: CASSPLAGGPETETQYF. The CDR3 coding sequence is TGTGCCAGCAGCCCCCTGGCGGGAGGGCCGGAAACAGAGACCCAGTACTTC.

CDR3 sequence: CASSVVPQGGNTEAFF. CDR3 sequence (DNA): TGTGCCAGCAGCGTAGTACCTCAGGGAGGGAACACTGAAGCTTTCTTT. The J gene is TRBJ1-1, the V gene TRBV9; D is possibly TRBD1 (5 bases). The ends were cut back, 0 bases at V and 1 base at J, with 13 bases in the middle. Germline-derived CDR1 and CDR2 are SGDLS and YYNGEE. This CDR3 spans 16 amino acids.

The V gene is TRBV5-5, the J gene TRBJ1-4; D is uncertain. Deletions cut 2 bases from V and 7 bases from J, with 6 bases between. The CDR3 is made up of 12 amino acids. CDR1 SGHKS and CDR2 YYEKEE come from the germline V gene (reference sequence). This CDR3 is CASSFSGEKLFF. DNA of the CDR3: TGTGCCAGCAGCTTTTCCGGTGAAAAACTGTTTTTT.

The genes are TRBV28 and TRBJ1-1; the D is unclear. The germline V and J ends were trimmed by 6 bases and 2 bases, with 10 bases remaining between them. This CDR3 is built from 13 residues. Germline lookup yields CDR1 MDHEN and CDR2 SYDVKM. The CDR3 loop is CASRADLNTEAFF. As DNA, the CDR3 is TGTGCCAGCAGAGCGGACCTTAACACTGAAGCTTTCTTT.

The J gene is TRBJ2-1, the V gene TRBV10-3; D unclear. Trimming pared 4 bases from V and 6 bases from J, leaving 16 bases between. There are 15 residues in the CDR3. Germline CDR1 reads ENHRY; CDR2 reads SYGVKD. For the CDR3, the DNA is TGTGCCATCAGTGGTGCTACCCAAGGGTCCAATGAGCAGTTCTTC. It encodes CAISGATQGSNEQFF.

V and J are TRBV1 and TRBJ1-1; the table's D call TRBD1 went unverified against the DNA. TRBV1 is a pseudogene locus. The CDR3 contains 18 residues. CDR3 coding DNA: TGCACCAGCAGCCACCCGGTACAGGGGGCCTGGAAGAACACTGAAGCTTTCTTT. Amino acid sequence: CTSSHPVQGAWKNTEAFF.

This chain joins TRBV28 and TRBJ1-1, with D uncertain. The germline V gene has CDR1 MDHEN and CDR2 SYDVKM. Trimming removed 3 bases from V and 2 bases from J, with 7 bases in between. The CDR3 totals 13 residues. CDR3: CASSFRENTEAFF. In DNA form, the CDR3 reads TGTGCCAGCAGTTTTCGGGAAAACACTGAAGCTTTCTTT.

This sequence joins TRBV19 and TRBJ2-1; the match to TRBD2 covers 9 bases. This CDR3 has 16 residues. Trimming removed 1 base from V and 5 bases from J; junction bases left unmatched: 6. Germline assignment: CDR1 LNHDA and CDR2 SQIVND (reference sequence). CDR3 sequence: CASSIGAASGNNEQFF. CDR3 DNA sequence: TGTGCCAGTAGTATAGGTGCGGCTAGCGGGAACAATGAGCAGTTCTTC.

V and J are TRBV27 and TRBJ2-5; TRBD2 matches 8 bases. This CDR3 has 15 amino acids. The germline V gene encodes CDR1 MNHEY and CDR2 SMNVEV (reference sequence). Unmatched junction bases numbered 12, after V lost 8 bases and J lost 4 bases. The DNA for the CDR3 is TGTGCCAGCTCTATGGGTCTTGCGGGAGGAGAGACCCAGTACTTC. Translation: CASSMGLAGGETQYF.

This chain links TRBV7-2 with TRBJ1-3; the D is unclear. The V gene lost 1 base and the J gene lost 7 bases, with 14 bases spanning the gap. Per germline, CDR1 SGHTA and CDR2 FQGNSA. The CDR3 covers 15 residues. In nucleotides, the CDR3 is TGTGCCAGCAGCTTAGGTCCCCCGGACCCGAACACCATATATTTT. Protein product: CASSLGPPDPNTIYF.

To note about this clone: At one boundary the junction diverges from the germline segment, which might be a read error. V and J are TRBV7-7 and TRBJ2-7, with TRBD1 identical over 7 bases. The germline gives CDR1 SSHAT, CDR2 FNYEAQ (reference sequence). This CDR3 has 13 residues. The CDR3 loop reads CASSLEQGNEQYF. For the CDR3, the DNA is TGTGCTAGCAGCTTGGAACAGGGGAACGAGCAGTACTTC.

The V call is TRBV10-3, the J call TRBJ2-3, with D unclear. CDR1 and CDR2 (germline): ENHRY, SYGVKD. This CDR3 has 12 residues. The ends were cut back, 6 bases at V and 0 bases at J, with 4 bases in the middle. As DNA, the CDR3 is TGTGCCATCAGGGGGAGCACAGATACGCAGTATTTT. Its protein product is CAIRGSTDTQYF.

This rearrangement joins TRBV6-6 to TRBJ2-7, with 8 bases that match TRBD2. The CDR3 runs to 14 residues. Germline V lookup: CDR1 MNHNY, CDR2 SVGAGI (reference sequence). Trimming took 5 bases from V and 1 from J; bases not matched to a gene: 4. The CDR3 sequence is CASSLKRGSYEQYF. The CDR3 DNA is TGTGCCAGCAGTCTAAAGCGGGGGTCCTACGAGCAGTACTTC.

This chain links TRBV6-5 with TRBJ2-3; weak D call: TRBD1 (6 bases). The V and J ends lost 4 bases and 3 bases respectively, with 11 bases between them. Germline-derived CDR1 and CDR2 are MNHEY and SVGAGI. CDR3 size: 14 residues. The CDR3 DNA is TGTGCCAGCAGTTGGGGCAGGGGAACAGATACGCAGTATTTT. It yields the protein CASSWGRGTDTQYF.

V is TRBV5-1 and J is TRBJ2-5; 8 bases map to TRBD2. With V trimmed by 4 bases and J by 4 bases, 9 bases remained unmatched. Germline-derived CDR1 and CDR2 are SGHRS and YFSETQ. The CDR3 sequence is 15 residues long. CDR3 region: CASSPSPGGTETQYF. The CDR3 nucleotides are TGCGCCAGCAGCCCGTCCCCGGGGGGGACAGAGACCCAGTACTTC.

The chain couples TRBV11-3 to TRBJ2-3; D gene uncertain. Trimming removed 1 base at V and 2 bases at J, with 7 bases between. This CDR3 is 14 amino acids long. In germline, CDR1 is SGHNT, CDR2 YENEEA. The DNA for the CDR3 is TGTGCCAGCAGCTTAGGACGCCCCACAGATACGCAGTATTTT. This sequence encodes CASSLGRPTDTQYF.

V is TRBV5-1 and J is TRBJ1-3; D possibly corresponds to TRBD1 (5 bases). CDR1 is SGHRS, CDR2 YFSETQ, per germline. The CDR3 spans 14 residues. V was clipped by 0 bases and J by 4 bases, with 8 bases between them. Here the CDR3 reads CASSLAGFGNTIYF. The CDR3 DNA sequence: TGCGCCAGCAGCTTGGCAGGGTTCGGAAACACCATATATTTT.

The sample holds one count of this clone. This chain joins TRBV27 and TRBJ2-7, with TRBD2 matching over 7 bases. The CDR3 has 14 residues. With 6 bases clipped from V and 0 bases from J, the junction kept 5 bases outside the gene matches. Germline-derived CDR1 and CDR2 are MNHEY and SMNVEV (reference sequence). The DNA for the CDR3 is TGTGCCAGCAGCCTGGCGGGAGCCTCCTACGAGCAGTACTTC. Its protein is CASSLAGASYEQYF.